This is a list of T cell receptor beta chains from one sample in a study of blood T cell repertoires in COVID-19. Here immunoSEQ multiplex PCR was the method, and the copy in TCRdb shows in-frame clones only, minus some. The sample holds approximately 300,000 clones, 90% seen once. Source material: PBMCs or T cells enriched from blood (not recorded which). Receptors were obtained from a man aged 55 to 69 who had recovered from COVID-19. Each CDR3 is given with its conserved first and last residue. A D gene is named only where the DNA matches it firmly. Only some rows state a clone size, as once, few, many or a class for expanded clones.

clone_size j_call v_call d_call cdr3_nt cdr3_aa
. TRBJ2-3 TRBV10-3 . TGTGCCATCAGTCCCGGGGTTGGCACAGATACGCAGTATTTT CAISPGVGTDTQYF
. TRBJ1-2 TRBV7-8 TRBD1 TGTGCCAGCAGCCAAGGACAGGGCGGCTTTGACTATGGCTACACCTTC CASSQGQGGFDYGYTF
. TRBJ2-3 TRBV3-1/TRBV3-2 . TGTGCCAGCAGCACAGTAGGGGCACCTCATTACACAGATACGCAGTATTTT CASSTVGAPHYTDTQYF
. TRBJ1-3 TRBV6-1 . TGTGCCAGCAGTGATTCTACAGGGTCTGGAAACACCATATATTTT CASSDSTGSGNTIYF
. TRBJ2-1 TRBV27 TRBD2 TGTGCCAGCAGGGGAGGGGTCAGGTCCTACAATGAGCAGTTCTTC CASRGGVRSYNEQFF
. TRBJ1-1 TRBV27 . TGTGCCAGCAGTTTGTACAATACATTGAACACTGAAGCTTTCTTT CASSLYNTLNTEAFF
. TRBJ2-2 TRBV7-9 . TGTGCCAGCAGCTCAATCGGACTGGCCGCGAACACCGGGGAGCTGTTTTTT CASSSIGLAANTGELFF
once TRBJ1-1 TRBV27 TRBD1 TGTGCCAGCAGCAAATGGGCGACAGGGGCTCAAACTGAAGCTTTCTTT CASSKWATGAQTEAFF
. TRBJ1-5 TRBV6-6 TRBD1 TGTGCCAGCAGTCCCACGGGACAGGGGAAAATGAATCAGCCCCAGCATTTT CASSPTGQGKMNQPQHF
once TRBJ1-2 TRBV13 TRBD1 TGTGCCAGCAGATCGGGGGGACAGGGCTATGGCTACACCTTC CASRSGGQGYGYTF
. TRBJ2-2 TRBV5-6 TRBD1 TGTGCCAGCAGCCGACAGGGGATCGACACCGGGGAGCTGTTTTTT CASSRQGIDTGELFF
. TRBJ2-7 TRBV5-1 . TGCGCCAGCAGCTTGGGAGCCGCAGGTTACGAGCAGTACTTC CASSLGAAGYEQYF
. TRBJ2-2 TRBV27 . TGTGCCAGCAGTTTACGGGGACTCCGGGCCGGGGAGCTGTTTTTT CASSLRGLRAGELFF
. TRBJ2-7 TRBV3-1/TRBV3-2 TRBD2 TGTGCCAGCAGCCCCCGACTAGCGGGAGATATCGAGCAGTACTTC CASSPRLAGDIEQYF
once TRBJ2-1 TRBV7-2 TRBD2 TGTGCCAGCCGGGGAGGAATAGCGGGAGCTTATGAGCAGTTCTTC CASRGGIAGAYEQFF
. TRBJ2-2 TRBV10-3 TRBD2 TGTGCCATCAGTGAGTCGAGCACTCTTAGCGGGAGAACCGGGGAGCTGTTTTTT CAISESSTLSGRTGELFF
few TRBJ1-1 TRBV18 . TGTGCCAGCTCCGCGGCGGGGGCGAACACTGAAGCTTTCTTT CASSAAGANTEAFF
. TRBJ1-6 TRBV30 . TGTGCCTGGAGCACAGGGCTGATAACACCCCTCCACTTT CAWSTGLITPLHF
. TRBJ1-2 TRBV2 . TGTGCCAGCAGGACGGGGGGCCGCTATGGCTACACCTTC CASRTGGRYGYTF
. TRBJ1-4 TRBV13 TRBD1 TGTGCCAGCAGCATCGGACAGGCGGGTACAAATGAAAAACTGTTTTTT CASSIGQAGTNEKLFF
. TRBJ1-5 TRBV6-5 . TGTGCCAGCAGTAGTACTTCTTCGGGCAATCAGCCCCAGCATTTT CASSSTSSGNQPQHF
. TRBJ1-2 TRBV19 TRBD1 TGTGCCAGTAGTATCCCCCGGACAGGACCATATGGCTACACCTTC CASSIPRTGPYGYTF
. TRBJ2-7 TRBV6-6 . TGTGCCAGCAGTTTTGGCACGTCCTACGAGCAGTACTTC CASSFGTSYEQYF
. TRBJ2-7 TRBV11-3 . TGTGCCAGCAGCCCCGGGCGGCAGGGCGCCTACGAGCAGTACTTC CASSPGRQGAYEQYF
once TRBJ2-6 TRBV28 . TGTGCCAGCAGTTTATTCGGGGTCTCCGGGGCCAACGTCCTGACTTTC CASSLFGVSGANVLTF
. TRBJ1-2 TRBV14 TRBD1 TGTGCCAGCAGCCGAAGGATCGGGACAGGGTTGAATGGCTACACCTTC CASSRRIGTGLNGYTF
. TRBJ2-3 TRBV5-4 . TGTGCCAGCACTCTTGGCACAGATACGCAGTATTTT CASTLGTDTQYF